The 9 T cell receptor beta chains presented below share a single source sample, sequenced in a study of blood T cell repertoires in COVID-19. TCRdb's table, derived via immunoSEQ multiplex PCR, lists solely in-frame clones and lacks some. The sample lists 300,000 or so clones; around 90% were seen once. Specimen: peripheral blood. These receptor sequences come from a woman aged 25 to 39 with COVID-19, enrolled during active disease.

The V and J genes are TRBV28 and TRBJ2-7, with 9 positions matching TRBD2. V gave up 8 bases and J gave up 6 bases; unmatched junction bases: 8. Germline values: CDR1 MDHEN, CDR2 SYDVKM. This CDR3 has 13 amino acids. CDR3 nucleotides: TGTGCCAGCGGATTGGCGGGGGGGTCCGAGCAGTACTTC. Protein sequence: CASGLAGGSEQYF.

The rearrangement uses TRBV21-1 and TRBJ2-1; no DNA check was done on the table's D call, TRBD1. TRBV21-1 is a pseudogene locus. This CDR3 comprises 14 residues. This chain's CDR3 is CASSKECLACEQFF. The CDR3 DNA is TGTGCCAGCAGCAAAGAATGTCTGGCTTGTGAGCAGTTCTTC.

The V and J genes are TRBV6-5 and TRBJ2-5; 7 nucleotides align to TRBD2. Per the germline V gene, CDR1 is MNHEY and CDR2 is SVGAGI. The CDR3 has 15 amino acids. The V segment lost 4 bases and the J segment 2 bases; nucleotides outside the gene matches: 7. The CDR3 spells CASSSLREGQETQYF. The CDR3 DNA reads as TGTGCCAGCAGTTCTTTAAGGGAGGGGCAAGAGACCCAGTACTTC.

This clone was detected once. V is TRBV7-7 and J is TRBJ2-5, with a weak D call TRBD1 (5 bases). Between the trimmed V and J ends, which lost 1 base and 1 base, there was a span of 10 bases. The CDR3 contains 15 residues. Germline V gene sequence: CDR1 SSHAT, CDR2 FNYEAQ (reference sequence). The CDR3 bases are TGTGCCAGCAGCTTAGGGGCAGGGCGCCAAGAGACCCAGTACTTC. It yields the protein CASSLGAGRQETQYF.

The chain is built from TRBV6-1 and TRBJ2-3; possibly TRBD1 for D (6 bases). CDR1 and CDR2 from the germline V gene are MNHNS and SASEGT. The ends were cut back, 2 bases at V and 3 bases at J, with 18 bases in the middle. The CDR3 extends over 17 amino acids. The CDR3 loop is CASSEKGKGERTDTQYF. The DNA for the CDR3 is TGTGCCAGCAGTGAAAAAGGGAAGGGGGAGAGGACAGATACGCAGTATTTT.

The J gene is TRBJ1-3, the V gene TRBV15; TRBD1 is a possible D gene (5 bases). Germline lookup yields CDR1 LNHNV and CDR2 YYDKDF (reference sequence). The CDR3 is 18 residues long. Between the trimmed V and J ends, which lost 0 bases and 2 bases, there was a span of 17 bases. CDR3 sequence: CATSRDSRGGFAGNTIYF. The CDR3 region has the DNA TGTGCCACCAGCAGAGATTCTCGGGGGGGTTTTGCTGGAAACACCATATATTTT.

CDR3 in DNA: TGTGCCAGTGGAGACAGGGGAGGGTCAGATACGCAGTATTTT. It translates to CASGDRGGSDTQYF. The chain recombines TRBV27 with TRBJ2-3, with a weak D call TRBD1 (8 bases). The CDR3 extends over 14 amino acids. Per the germline V gene, CDR1 is MNHEY and CDR2 is SMNVEV (reference sequence). Trimming took 9 bases from V and 4 from J, leaving 17 bases between them.

V usage is TRBV12-5 and J usage is TRBJ2-5; possible D gene TRBD2, 5 bases. This CDR3 is built from 15 residues. The germline gives CDR1 LGHNT, CDR2 FRNRAP. V was clipped by 4 bases and J by 4 bases, with 16 bases between them. The CDR3 coding sequence is TGTGCTAGTGGTTCCCGGAGTGGGGAGATAGAGACCCAGTACTTC. It encodes CASGSRSGEIETQYF.

The V and J genes are TRBV6-5 and TRBJ2-1, with D perhaps TRBD2 (5 bases). The germline V and J ends were trimmed by 0 bases and 6 bases, with 6 bases remaining between them. CDR3 length equals 13 residues. Germline CDR1 and CDR2: MNHEY and SVGAGI. The CDR3 is CASSYSTSNEQFF. In nucleotides, the CDR3 is TGTGCCAGCAGTTACTCCACTAGCAATGAGCAGTTCTTC.